The 30 T cell receptor beta chains below come from one sample, sequenced in a study of cytomegalovirus exposure and HLA in healthy donors. PCR employed 60 Vbeta and 13 Jbeta primers. Sequencing used immunoSEQ multiplex PCR; TCRdb keeps in-frame clones, though not all of them. The sample contains about 85,000 clones, about 80% of which appear only once. The source material was PBMCs. These receptors were obtained from a man over 45 in good health and CMV-seropositive.

The chain employs TRBV29-1 and TRBJ1-1; D is ambiguous. Trimming left V 3 bases short and J 1 base short, with 9 bases between. The CDR3 consists of 13 residues. Germline-derived CDR1 and CDR2 are SQVTM and ANQGSEA. The chain's CDR3 is CSVDVSGNTEAFF. The CDR3 DNA reads TGCAGCGTTGATGTATCAGGGAACACTGAAGCTTTCTTT.

In nucleotides, the CDR3 is TGTGCCAGTAGTAGAGCGGGACAAGAGACCCAGTACTTC. Protein: CASSRAGQETQYF. The chain recombines TRBV19 with TRBJ2-5; 7 positions agree with TRBD2. CDR1 LNHDA and CDR2 SQIVND come from the germline V gene (reference sequence). This CDR3 spans 13 amino acids. V shed 4 bases, J shed 2 bases, and the junction held 1 base outside the gene matches.

This clone appeared once. One end of the junction does not line up with germline, which may come from a read error. This chain connects TRBV5-1 to TRBJ2-6, with D possibly TRBD1 on 6 matching bases. The CDR3 length is 17 residues. From germline, CDR1 is SGHRS and CDR2 YFSETQ. CDR3 in amino acids: CASSSWGQNSGANGLTF. The CDR3 region has the DNA TGCGCCAGCAGCTCTTGGGGGCAAAACTCTGGGGCCAACGGCCTGACTTTC.

The chain recombines TRBV7-3 with TRBJ2-3, with 10 nucleotides matching TRBD2. The germline V gene encodes CDR1 SGHTA and CDR2 FQGTGA. The CDR3 is 15 residues long. Trimming at V came to 5 bases and at J to 5 bases, leaving 7 bases not matched to a gene. CDR3 loop: CASSALAGGIDTQYF. As DNA, the CDR3 is TGTGCCAGCAGCGCGTTAGCGGGAGGAATAGATACGCAGTATTTT.

This clone was picked up a small number of times. The rearrangement joins TRBV19 to TRBJ2-7; TRBD1 matches 8 bases. The trim removed 7 bases at V and 0 bases at J, leaving 8 bases unmatched. The CDR3 totals 15 residues. CDR1 is LNHDA and CDR2 is SQIVND in the germline V gene (reference sequence). CDR3 loop: CASKQGATSSYEQYF. As DNA, the CDR3 is TGTGCCAGTAAGCAGGGGGCCACAAGCTCCTACGAGCAGTACTTC.

The chain employs TRBV10-3 and TRBJ2-7, with 10 bases aligning to TRBD2. Trimming cost V 0 bases and J 5 bases; bases outside gene matches: 7. The CDR3 has 16 amino acids. The germline gives CDR1 ENHRY, CDR2 SYGVKD. The CDR3 protein is CAISESLAGSVHEQYF. Written as DNA, the CDR3 is TGTGCCATCAGTGAGTCACTAGCGGGGTCCGTCCACGAGCAGTACTTC.

The chain carries TRBV2 and TRBJ1-3; D possibly corresponds to TRBD1 (5 bases). Trimming took 5 bases from V and 4 from J, leaving 12 bases between them. This CDR3 is built from 14 residues. Germline CDR1 reads SNHLY; CDR2 reads FYNNEI. The CDR3 nucleotides are TGTGCCAGCAGTTTCAGGGTTTCGGGAAACACCATATATTTT. This translates into CASSFRVSGNTIYF. The whole variable domain, remainder taken from reference TRBV2 and TRBJ1-3, is EPEVTQTPSHQVTQMGQEVILRCVPISNHLYFYWYRQILGQKVEFLVSFYNNEISEKSEIFDDQFSVERPDGSNFTLKIRSTKLEDSAMYFCASSFRVSGNTIYFGEGSWLTVV.

This clone was seen only once. The sample has other DNA sequences that encode this CDR3 too. The chain links TRBV9 to TRBJ2-3, with 7 positions matching TRBD1. The germline CDR1 and CDR2 sequences are SGDLS and YYNGEE. V was clipped by 2 bases and J by 8 bases; unmatched bases: 8. The CDR3 has 14 amino acids. The CDR3 coding sequence is TGTGCCAGCAGCGTCGGGGCAGGGGGAAGTACGCAGTATTTT. This codes for CASSVGAGGSTQYF.

The chain couples TRBV5-1 to TRBJ2-7, with 7 bases that match TRBD1. Germline CDR1 SGHRS, CDR2 YFSETQ. The CDR3 length is 13 residues. Trimming removed 4 bases from V and 5 bases from J; junction bases left unmatched: 6. CDR3 coding DNA: TGCGCCAGCAGCCCGGACAGGCCCCACGAGCAGTACTTC. Translation: CASSPDRPHEQYF.

A few counts support this clone. The chain combines TRBV19 with TRBJ2-1; 13 positions match TRBD2. The CDR3 consists of 19 residues. Germline V gives CDR1 LNHDA, CDR2 SQIVND (reference sequence). The V segment lost 5 bases and the J segment 2 bases; nucleotides outside the gene matches: 12. CDR3 in amino acids: CASSPRKRTSGSPYNEQFF. Written as DNA, the CDR3 is TGTGCCAGTAGTCCGAGGAAGAGGACTAGCGGGAGCCCCTACAATGAGCAGTTCTTC.

The J gene is TRBJ2-1, the V gene TRBV4-1, with a tentative D call TRBD2 (5 bases). V was shortened by 0 bases and J by 8 bases, with 26 bases between the two germline ends. This CDR3 has 19 residues. The V gene's germline CDR1 is MGHRA and CDR2 YSYEKL. DNA for the CDR3: TGCGCCAGCAGCCAAGAGAATTCTCTTACGGGGTCTACTAAGGATGAGCAGTTCTTC. Its translation: CASSQENSLTGSTKDEQFF.

The gene calls are TRBV10-3 and TRBJ2-2; a weak D match, TRBD1 (6 bases). Germline V gene data show CDR1 as ENHRY and CDR2 as SYGVKD. The CDR3 consists of 21 residues. With 3 bases removed from V and 0 bases from J, the gap between germline ends came to 26 bases. The DNA for the CDR3 is TGTGCCATCAGTGAAGGGGCCAGGACAGCCTTTACAGGAGCGAACACCGGGGAGCTGTTTTTT. It yields the protein CAISEGARTAFTGANTGELFF.

This rearrangement joins TRBV29-1 to TRBJ2-1; D is unresolved. CDR3 length: 14 residues. The germline gives CDR1 SQVTM, CDR2 ANQGSEA. V was trimmed by 5 bases and J by 2 bases, leaving 13 bases between them. CDR3: CSVLSSLPYNEQFF. The CDR3 nucleotides read TGCAGCGTTCTGTCTAGTCTCCCCTACAATGAGCAGTTCTTC.

The rearrangement links TRBV6-1 to TRBJ1-5, with D uncertain. The CDR3 loop spans 13 amino acids. V lost 6 bases and J lost 5, with 11 bases in between. Germline V gene sequence: CDR1 MNHNS, CDR2 SASEGT. CDR3 sequence reads: CASSQRGDQPQHF. DNA of the CDR3: TGTGCCAGCAGCCAACGGGGTGATCAGCCCCAGCATTTT.

This clone was counted between two and nine times. The V and J genes are TRBV5-1 and TRBJ2-7; the D gene is possibly TRBD1 (5 bases). The CDR3 is 14 amino acids. Germline assignment: CDR1 SGHRS and CDR2 YFSETQ. Trimming took off 4 bases at V and 0 bases at J, with 11 bases between the two ends. In DNA, the CDR3 is TGCGCCAGCAGCCCTGACAGCACCTCCTACGAGCAGTACTTC. Translating it yields CASSPDSTSYEQYF. Variable domain in full (rest from reference TRBV5-1 and TRBJ2-7): KAGVTQTPRYLIKTRGQQVTLSCSPISGHRSVSWYQQTPGQGLQFLFEYFSETQRNKGNFPGRFSGRQFSNSRSEMNVSTLELGDSALYLCASSPDSTSYEQYFGPGTRLTVT.

Comments on this clone: The sample holds other DNA sequences that translate to the same CDR3. The J gene is TRBJ1-4, the V gene TRBV30; no firm D call. Germline CDR1 is GTSNPN and CDR2 is SVGIG (reference sequence). The CDR3 totals 14 residues. With 0 bases removed from V and 2 bases from J, the gap between germline ends came to 7 bases. In DNA, the CDR3 is TGTGCCTGGAGTGTTGGAGGGACTAATGAAAAACTGTTTTTT. Translation gives CAWSVGGTNEKLFF.

The gene calls are TRBV18 and TRBJ1-2; 8 nucleotides match TRBD1. V was clipped by 3 bases and J by 7 bases; unmatched bases: 10. Germline V gene sequence: CDR1 KGHSH, CDR2 LQKENI. This CDR3 region has 15 residues. CDR3 loop: CASSPRDRNMGGYTF. The CDR3 bases are TGTGCCAGCTCACCTCGGGACAGGAATATGGGTGGCTACACCTTC. Supplemented by reference TRBV18 and TRBJ1-2, the full variable domain reads NAGVMQNPRHLVRRRGQEARLRCSPMKGHSHVYWYRQLPEEGLKFMVYLQKENIIDESGMPKERFSAEFPKEGPSILRIQQVVRGDSAAYFCASSPRDRNMGGYTFGSGTRLTVV.

About this clone: One junction end disagrees with the germline gene, perhaps due to a read error. The chain has TRBV5-1 and TRBJ2-5; possibly TRBD1 for D (8 bases). Looked up from germline, CDR1 is SGHRS and CDR2 is YFSETQ. The CDR3 loop spans 12 amino acids. The CDR3 sequence is CASSTTGGEQYF. CDR3 DNA sequence: TGTGCCAGCAGTACAACAGGGGGGGAGCAGTACTTC.

The J gene is TRBJ2-1, the V gene TRBV7-9, with 10 bases matching TRBD2. Per germline, CDR1 SEHNR and CDR2 FQNEAQ (reference sequence). The CDR3 is 15 residues long. V lost 7 bases, J lost 7 bases, and 10 bases stayed unmatched. CDR3 loop: CASNFQLAGTNEQFF. CDR3 sequence (DNA): TGTGCCAGCAACTTCCAACTAGCGGGGACGAATGAGCAGTTCTTC.

J is TRBJ2-7 and V is TRBV5-1, with 7 bases lining up with TRBD1. Germline V gene lookup returns CDR1 SGHRS and CDR2 YFSETQ. This CDR3 is built from 14 residues. V lost 0 bases, J lost 4 bases, and 4 bases stayed unmatched. In DNA, the CDR3 is TGCGCCAGCAGCTTGGGGGGACAGCCTTACGAGCAGTACTTC. It yields the protein CASSLGGQPYEQYF.

The table lists this clone with a few counts. A junction boundary mismatches the germline segment, possibly from a read error. The V and J genes are TRBV7-9 and TRBJ1-3, with 7 bases identical to TRBD1. Germline V gene data show CDR1 as SEHNR and CDR2 as FQNEAQ (reference sequence). This CDR3 has 14 amino acids. This CDR3 reads CSSSFDRARNTIYF. The CDR3 nucleotides are TGTTCCAGCAGCTTTGACAGGGCAAGAAACACCATATATTTT.

The V and J genes are TRBV20-1 and TRBJ2-1, with 7 bases identical to TRBD1. The V segment lost 6 bases and the J segment 16 bases; nucleotides outside the gene matches: 12. Germline lookup yields CDR1 DFQATT and CDR2 SNEGSKA (reference sequence). The CDR3 extends over 11 amino acids. CDR3 residues: CSAKTGTAFFF. As DNA, the CDR3 is TGCAGTGCCAAGACCGGGACAGCCTTTTTCTTC.

The rearrangement uses TRBV19 and TRBJ1-4; 7 bases match TRBD1. The length of the CDR3 is 15 residues. V lost 8 bases, J lost 8 bases, and 14 bases stayed unmatched. Germline CDR1 reads LNHDA; CDR2 reads SQIVND (reference sequence). The DNA for the CDR3 is TGTGCCAGTTCAGGGACAGCTGCTGGGGCGGAAAAACTGTTTTTT. It encodes CASSGTAAGAEKLFF.

The J gene is TRBJ2-5, the V gene TRBV19; TRBD2 agrees at 9 bases. Judging by the DNA end, TRBJ2-7 fits better; the J call may be wrong. The CDR3 has 18 residues. Germline CDR1 is LNHDA and CDR2 is SQIVND (reference sequence). The CDR3 loop is CASSIRINYPTSGYEQYF. CDR3 DNA: TGTGCCAGTAGTATCCGAATAAATTATCCGACTAGCGGCTACGAGCAGTACTTC.

This clone has only one observation. The chain links TRBV27 to TRBJ1-5; D might be TRBD1 (6 bases). This CDR3 is built from 17 residues. The germline CDR1 and CDR2 sequences are MNHEY and SMNVEV (reference sequence). Deletions cut 7 bases from V and 7 bases from J, with 26 bases between. The DNA of the CDR3 is TGTGCCAGCACCCCCGGATGGGAGGGGGAAGACCCGCAGCCCCAGCATTTT. Residues: CASTPGWEGEDPQPQHF.

V gene TRBV11-2 combines with J gene TRBJ2-7, with TRBD2 identical over 7 bases. The CDR3 is made up of 16 amino acids. Germline V lookup: CDR1 SGHAT, CDR2 FQNNGV. The V gene end was trimmed by 5 bases and the J gene end by 7 bases; junction bases not matched to a gene: 17. CDR3 DNA: TGTGCCAGCAGCCACATGGAACCGGGAGGTTTCCAAGAGCAGTACTTC. This translates into CASSHMEPGGFQEQYF.

The rearrangement links TRBV27 to TRBJ2-7; D possibly corresponds to TRBD2 (6 bases). CDR3 size: 13 residues. V was trimmed by 6 bases and J by 9 bases, leaving 18 bases between them. Germline V gene lookup returns CDR1 MNHEY and CDR2 SMNVEV (reference sequence). This CDR3 reads CASRPGLSPGQYF. Written as DNA, the CDR3 is TGTGCCAGCAGACCGGGACTCTCTCCCGGGCAGTACTTC.

The chain links TRBV6-5 to TRBJ1-1, with D perhaps TRBD1 (5 bases). The V and J ends lost 4 bases and 2 bases respectively, with 11 bases between them. The CDR3 covers 14 residues. CDR1 MNHEY and CDR2 SVGAGI come from the germline V gene. CDR3 nucleotide sequence: TGTGCCAGCAGTTGGGGGGGATCTAACACTGAAGCTTTCTTT. It translates to CASSWGGSNTEAFF.

This sequence joins TRBV5-4 and TRBJ2-7; 8 nucleotides align to TRBD2. J was trimmed by 9 bases and V by 4 bases; bases with no gene match: 15. The CDR3 is made up of 15 amino acids. Per germline, CDR1 SGHNT and CDR2 YYREEE (reference sequence). The CDR3 region has the DNA TGTGCCAGCAGCCCGGGGGGGGGACACGGTGAGGGGCAGTACTTC. Translation gives CASSPGGGHGEGQYF.

J is TRBJ1-1 and V is TRBV30; possible D gene TRBD1, 5 bases. CDR3 length: 15 amino acids. Trimming shortened V by 3 bases and J by 5 bases, and 19 bases separated the two germline ends. Per the germline V gene, CDR1 is GTSNPN and CDR2 is SVGIG (reference sequence). The CDR3 reads CAWSAVPREGTEAFF. The CDR3 region has the DNA TGTGCCTGGAGCGCCGTCCCGAGGGAGGGGACTGAAGCTTTCTTT. The whole variable domain, filled in from reference TRBV30 and TRBJ1-1, reads SQTIHQWPATLVQPVGSPLSLECTVEGTSNPNLYWYRQAAGRGLQLLFYSVGIGQISSEVPQNLSASRPQDRQFILSSKKLLLSDSGFYLCAWSAVPREGTEAFFGQGTRLTVV.